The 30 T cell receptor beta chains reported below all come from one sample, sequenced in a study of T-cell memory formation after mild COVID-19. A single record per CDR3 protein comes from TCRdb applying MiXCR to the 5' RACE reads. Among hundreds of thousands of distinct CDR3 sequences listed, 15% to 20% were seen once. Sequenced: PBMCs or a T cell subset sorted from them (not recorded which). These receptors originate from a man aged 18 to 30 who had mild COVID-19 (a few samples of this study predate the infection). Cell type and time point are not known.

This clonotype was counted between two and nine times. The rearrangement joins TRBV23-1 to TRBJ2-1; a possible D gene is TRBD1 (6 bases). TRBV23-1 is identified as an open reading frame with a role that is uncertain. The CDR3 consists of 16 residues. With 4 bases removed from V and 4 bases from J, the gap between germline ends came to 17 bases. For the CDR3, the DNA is TGCGCCAGCAGTCCACAGGGTCCTCTACTTTACAATGAGCAGTTCTTC. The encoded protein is CASSPQGPLLYNEQFF.

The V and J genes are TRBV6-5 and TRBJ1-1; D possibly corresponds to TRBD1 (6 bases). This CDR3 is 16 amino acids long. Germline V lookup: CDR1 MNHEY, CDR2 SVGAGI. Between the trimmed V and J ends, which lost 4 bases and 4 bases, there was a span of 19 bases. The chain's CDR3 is CASSFTSRGLSTEAFF. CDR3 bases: TGTGCCAGCAGTTTTACTAGCAGGGGCCTTAGCACTGAAGCTTTCTTT.

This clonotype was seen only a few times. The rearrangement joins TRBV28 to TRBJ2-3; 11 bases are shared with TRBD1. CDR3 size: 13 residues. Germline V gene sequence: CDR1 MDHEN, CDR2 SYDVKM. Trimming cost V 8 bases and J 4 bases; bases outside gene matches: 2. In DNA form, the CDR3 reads TGTGCCAGCGGGACAGGGGGTTCAGATACGCAGTATTTT. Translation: CASGTGGSDTQYF.

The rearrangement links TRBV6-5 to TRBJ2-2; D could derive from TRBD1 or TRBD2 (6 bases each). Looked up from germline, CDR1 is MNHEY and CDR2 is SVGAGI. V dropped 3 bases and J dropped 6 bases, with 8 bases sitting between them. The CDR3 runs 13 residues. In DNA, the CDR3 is TGTGCCAGCAGTTATAGGGGGGCCGGGGAGCTGTTTTTT. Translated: CASSYRGAGELFF.

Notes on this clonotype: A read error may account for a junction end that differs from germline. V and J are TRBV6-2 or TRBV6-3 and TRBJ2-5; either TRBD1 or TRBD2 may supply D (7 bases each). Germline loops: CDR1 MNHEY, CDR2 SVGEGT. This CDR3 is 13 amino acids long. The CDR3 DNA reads TGTGCCAGCACCAAGACAGGGAGGGAGACCAAGTACTTC. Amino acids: CASTKTGRETKYF.

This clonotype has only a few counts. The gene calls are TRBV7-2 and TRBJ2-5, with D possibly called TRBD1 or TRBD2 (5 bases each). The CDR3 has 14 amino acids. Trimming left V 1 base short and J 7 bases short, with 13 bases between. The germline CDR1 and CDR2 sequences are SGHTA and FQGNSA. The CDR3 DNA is TGTGCCAGCAGCTTAGTTGCTAGCAGGGTGACCCAGTACTTC. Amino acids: CASSLVASRVTQYF.

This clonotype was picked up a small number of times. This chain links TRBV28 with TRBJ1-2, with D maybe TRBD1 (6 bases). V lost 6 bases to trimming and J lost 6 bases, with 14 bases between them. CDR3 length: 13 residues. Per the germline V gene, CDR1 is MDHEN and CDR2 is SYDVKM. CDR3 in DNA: TGTGCCAGCAGCTCAGGGGCTCGCGATGGCTACACCTTC. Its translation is CASSSGARDGYTF.

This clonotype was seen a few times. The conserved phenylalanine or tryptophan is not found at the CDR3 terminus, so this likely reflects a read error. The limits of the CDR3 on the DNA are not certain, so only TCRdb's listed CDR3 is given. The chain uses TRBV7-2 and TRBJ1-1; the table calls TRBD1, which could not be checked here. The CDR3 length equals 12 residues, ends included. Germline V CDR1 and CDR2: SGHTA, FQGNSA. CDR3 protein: CASSLPNRGLAV.

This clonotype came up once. This chain's CDR3 is CASSLHRGRIYEQYV. CDR3 bases: TGTGCCAGCAGCCTTCACAGGGGGCGAATCTACGAGCAGTACGTC. This sequence joins TRBV28 and TRBJ2-7, with 9 positions matching TRBD1. CDR1 MDHEN and CDR2 SYDVKM come from the germline V gene. J was trimmed by 3 bases and V by 6 bases; bases with no gene match: 9. The CDR3 sequence is 15 residues long.

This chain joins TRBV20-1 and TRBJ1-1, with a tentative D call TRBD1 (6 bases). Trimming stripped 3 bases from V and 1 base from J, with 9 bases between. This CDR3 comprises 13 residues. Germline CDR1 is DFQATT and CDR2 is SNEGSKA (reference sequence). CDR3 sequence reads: CSASPTGNTEAFF. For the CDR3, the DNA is TGCAGTGCTAGTCCGACAGGGAACACTGAAGCTTTCTTT.

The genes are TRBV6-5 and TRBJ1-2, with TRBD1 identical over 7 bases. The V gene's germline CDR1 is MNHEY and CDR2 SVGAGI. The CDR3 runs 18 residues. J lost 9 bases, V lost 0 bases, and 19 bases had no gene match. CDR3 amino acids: CASSYSVSLENRGLCYTF. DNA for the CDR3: TGTGCCAGCAGTTACTCGGTCAGTCTTGAGAACAGGGGCCTTTGCTACACCTTC.

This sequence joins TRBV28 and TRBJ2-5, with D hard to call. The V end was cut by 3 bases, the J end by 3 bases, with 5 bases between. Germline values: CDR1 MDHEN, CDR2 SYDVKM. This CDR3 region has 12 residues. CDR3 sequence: CASSFIEETQYF. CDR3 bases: TGTGCCAGCAGTTTTATCGAAGAGACCCAGTACTTC.

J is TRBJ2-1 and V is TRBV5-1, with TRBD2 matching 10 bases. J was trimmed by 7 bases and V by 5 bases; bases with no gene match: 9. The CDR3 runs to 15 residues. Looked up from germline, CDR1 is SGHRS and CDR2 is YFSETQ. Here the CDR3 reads CASSLSGGAPNEQFF. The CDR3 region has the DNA TGCGCCAGCAGTTTAAGCGGGGGGGCCCCTAATGAGCAGTTCTTC. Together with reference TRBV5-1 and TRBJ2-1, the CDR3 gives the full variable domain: KAGVTQTPRYLIKTRGQQVTLSCSPISGHRSVSWYQQTPGQGLQFLFEYFSETQRNKGNFPGRFSGRQFSNSRSEMNVSTLELGDSALYLCASSLSGGAPNEQFFGPGTRLTVL.

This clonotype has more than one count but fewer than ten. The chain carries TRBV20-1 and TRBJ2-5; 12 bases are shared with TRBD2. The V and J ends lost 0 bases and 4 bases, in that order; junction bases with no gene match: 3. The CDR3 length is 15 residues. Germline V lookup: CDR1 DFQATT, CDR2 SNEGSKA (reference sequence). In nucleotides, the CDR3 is TGCAGTGCTAGAGACCTAGCGGGGGGGCGAGAGACCCAGTACTTC. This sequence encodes CSARDLAGGRETQYF.

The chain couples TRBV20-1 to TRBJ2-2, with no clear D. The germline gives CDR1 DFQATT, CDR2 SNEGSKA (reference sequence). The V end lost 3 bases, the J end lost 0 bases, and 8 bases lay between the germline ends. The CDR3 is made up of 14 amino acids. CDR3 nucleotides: TGCAGTGCTAGCGGCGCGACGAACACCGGGGAGCTGTTTTTT. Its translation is CSASGATNTGELFF.

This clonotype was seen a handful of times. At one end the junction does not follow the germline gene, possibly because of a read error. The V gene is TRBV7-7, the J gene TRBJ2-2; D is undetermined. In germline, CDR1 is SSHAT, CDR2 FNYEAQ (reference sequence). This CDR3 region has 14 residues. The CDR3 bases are TGTGCTAGCAGCCACCAGTGGGCCACCGGGGAGCTGTTTTTT. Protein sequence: CASSHQWATGELFF. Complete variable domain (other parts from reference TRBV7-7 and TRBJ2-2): GAGVSQSPRYKVTKRGQDVTLRCDPISSHATLYWYQQALGQGPEFLTYFNYEAQPDKSGLPSDRFSAERPEGSISTLTIQRTEQRDSAMYRCASSHQWATGELFFGEGSRLTVL.

The CDR3 coding sequence is TGTGCCAGCTCGACGGACAGCCTGAGTGAAAAACTGTTTTTT. Its protein product is CASSTDSLSEKLFF. The V call is TRBV12-3 or TRBV12-4, the J call TRBJ1-4; the D gene is possibly TRBD1 (6 bases). V was shortened by 8 bases and J by 7 bases, with 17 bases between the two germline ends. The CDR3 spans 14 residues.

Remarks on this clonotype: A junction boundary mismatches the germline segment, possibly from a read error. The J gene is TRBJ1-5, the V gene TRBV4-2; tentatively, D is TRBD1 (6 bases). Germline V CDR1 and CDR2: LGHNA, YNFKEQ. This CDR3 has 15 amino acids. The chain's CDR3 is CASIQDPGVNQPQHF. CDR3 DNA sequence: TGTGCCAGCATCCAAGATCCAGGGGTCAATCAGCCCCAGCATTTT.

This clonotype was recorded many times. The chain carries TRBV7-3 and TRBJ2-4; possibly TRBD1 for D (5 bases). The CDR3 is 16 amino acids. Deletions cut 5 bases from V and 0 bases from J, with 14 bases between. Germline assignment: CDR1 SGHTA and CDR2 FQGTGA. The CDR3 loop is CASSEDSLQAKNIQYF. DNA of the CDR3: TGTGCCAGCAGCGAAGACAGCCTACAAGCCAAAAACATTCAGTACTTC. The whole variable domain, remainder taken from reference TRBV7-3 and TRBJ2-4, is GAGVSQTPSNKVTEKGKYVELRCDPISGHTALYWYRQSLGQGPEFLIYFQGTGAADDSGLPNDRFFAVRPEGSVSTLKIQRTERGDSAVYLCASSEDSLQAKNIQYFGAGTRLSVL.

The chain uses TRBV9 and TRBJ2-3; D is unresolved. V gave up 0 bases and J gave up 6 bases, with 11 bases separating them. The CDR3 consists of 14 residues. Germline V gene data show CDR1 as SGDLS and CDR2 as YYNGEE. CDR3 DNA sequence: TGTGCCAGCAGCGTAGCCCCGAACATCGATACGCAGTATTTT. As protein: CASSVAPNIDTQYF.

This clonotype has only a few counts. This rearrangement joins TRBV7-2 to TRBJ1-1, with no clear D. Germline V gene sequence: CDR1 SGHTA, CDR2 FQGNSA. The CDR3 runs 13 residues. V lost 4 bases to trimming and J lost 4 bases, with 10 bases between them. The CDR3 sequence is CASSSHHGTEAFF. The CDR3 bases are TGTGCCAGCAGCTCCCATCACGGCACTGAAGCTTTCTTT.

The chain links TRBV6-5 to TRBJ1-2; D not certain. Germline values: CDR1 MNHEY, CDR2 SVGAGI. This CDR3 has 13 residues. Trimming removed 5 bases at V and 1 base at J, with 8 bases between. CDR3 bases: TGTGCCAGCAGTCCCCACCGTAACTATGGCTACACCTTC. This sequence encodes CASSPHRNYGYTF.

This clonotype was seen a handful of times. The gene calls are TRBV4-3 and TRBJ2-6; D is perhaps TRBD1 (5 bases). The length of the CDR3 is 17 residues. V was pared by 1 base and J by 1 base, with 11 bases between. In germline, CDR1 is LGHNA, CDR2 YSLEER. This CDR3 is CASSQAARASGANVLTF. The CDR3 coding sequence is TGCGCCAGCAGCCAAGCCGCCAGGGCGTCTGGGGCCAACGTCCTGACTTTC.

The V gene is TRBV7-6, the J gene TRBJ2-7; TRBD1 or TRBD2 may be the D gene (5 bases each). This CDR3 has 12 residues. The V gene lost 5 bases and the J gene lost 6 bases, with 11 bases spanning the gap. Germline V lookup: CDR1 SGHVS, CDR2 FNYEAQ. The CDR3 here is CASSPRGAEQYF. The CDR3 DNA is TGTGCCAGCAGCCCGCGAGGGGCCGAGCAGTACTTC.

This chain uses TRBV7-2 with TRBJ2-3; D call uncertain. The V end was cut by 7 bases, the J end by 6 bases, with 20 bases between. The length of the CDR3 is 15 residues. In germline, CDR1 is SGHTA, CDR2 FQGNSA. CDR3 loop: CASTYRRAYTDTQYF. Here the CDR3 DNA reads TGTGCCAGCACCTACAGAAGGGCCTACACGGATACGCAGTATTTT.

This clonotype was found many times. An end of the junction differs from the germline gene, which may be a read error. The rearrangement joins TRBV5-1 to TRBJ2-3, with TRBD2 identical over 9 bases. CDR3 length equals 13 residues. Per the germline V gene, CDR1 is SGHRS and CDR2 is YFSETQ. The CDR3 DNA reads TGTGCCAGCAGCTTAGCGGGGGCAGATACGCAGTATTTT. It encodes CASSLAGADTQYF. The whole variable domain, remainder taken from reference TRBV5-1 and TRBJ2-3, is KAGVTQTPRYLIKTRGQQVTLSCSPISGHRSVSWYQQTPGQGLQFLFEYFSETQRNKGNFPGRFSGRQFSNSRSEMNVSTLELGDSALYLCASSLAGADTQYFGPGTRLTVL.

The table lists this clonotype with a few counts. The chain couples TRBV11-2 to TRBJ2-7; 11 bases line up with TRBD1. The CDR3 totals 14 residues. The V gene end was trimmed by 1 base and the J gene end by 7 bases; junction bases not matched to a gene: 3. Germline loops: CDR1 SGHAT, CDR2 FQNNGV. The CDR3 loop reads CASSLGTGGFEQYV. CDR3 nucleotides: TGTGCCAGCAGCTTAGGGACAGGGGGCTTTGAGCAGTACGTC.

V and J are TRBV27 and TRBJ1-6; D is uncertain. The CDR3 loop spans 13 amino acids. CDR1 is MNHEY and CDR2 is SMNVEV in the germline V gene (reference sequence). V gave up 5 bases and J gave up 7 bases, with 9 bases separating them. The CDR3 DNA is TGTGCCAGCAGTCTCTGGGGAAATTCACCCCTCCACTTT. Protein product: CASSLWGNSPLHF.

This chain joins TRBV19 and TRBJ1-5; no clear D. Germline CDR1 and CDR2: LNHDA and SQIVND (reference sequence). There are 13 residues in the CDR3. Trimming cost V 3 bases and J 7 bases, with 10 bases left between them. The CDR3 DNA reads TGTGCCAGTAGTATCGGACGGATACAGCCCCAGCATTTT. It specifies CASSIGRIQPQHF.

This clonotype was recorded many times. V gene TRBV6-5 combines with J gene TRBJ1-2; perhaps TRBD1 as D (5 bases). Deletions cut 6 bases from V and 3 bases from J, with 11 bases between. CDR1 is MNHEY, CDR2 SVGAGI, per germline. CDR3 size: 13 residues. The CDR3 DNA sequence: TGTGCCAGCAGGACAGTGGGTGACTATGGCTACACCTTC. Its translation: CASRTVGDYGYTF.